This TCR beta chain appears in the sequencing data of a study of blood T cell repertoires in COVID-19. For the study at large: Samples representing acute and convalescent COVID-19 were sourced from the United States, Italy and Spain. Sample material is recorded as cDNA or gDNA derived from T cells, B-cell-depleted T cells, or PBMCs.

Original processing methods: Using reference gene primer amplification, nucleated cell counts were estimated. Produced via immunoSEQ multiplex PCR; TCRdb's table is partial and in-frame only. V, J and clone size derive from that table, while D and trimming were established from the DNA sequence. The sample holds fewer than 250,000 clones, approximately 86% seen once. A single count supports this clone. The germline gives CDR1 SGHTA, CDR2 FQGNSA. The V segment lost 1 base and the J segment 8 bases; nucleotides outside the gene matches: 15. The CDR3 loop spans 17 amino acids. The source is a man in his sixties with acute or convalescent COVID-19. V is TRBV7-2 and J is TRBJ1-1, with TRBD1 matching over 8 bases. The sample comprised peripheral blood. The CDR3 region is CASSLGGTAGGTREAFF. CDR3 nucleotide sequence: TGTGCCAGCAGCTTAGGTGGTACGGCAGGGGGCACCCGAGAAGCTTTCTTT.